The 3 T cell receptor beta chains in this list originate from one sample, sequenced in a study of T cell repertoires in cytomegalovirus infection. TCRdb passed the reads through MiXCR, listing each CDR3 protein once. The table shows about 260,000 distinct CDR3 sequences, with 12% to 15% occurring only once. Sequenced sample: PBMCs. These receptors were collected from a human donor in good health (CMV status not recorded). Some clones in this sample may be carry-over from other donors' samples.

This clonotype was recorded many times. This chain links TRBV7-2 with TRBJ2-3; no firm D call. The germline CDR1 and CDR2 sequences are SGHTA and FQGNSA. V was cut by 5 bases and J by 7 bases, with 10 bases left in between. The CDR3 runs 12 residues. The CDR3 region has the DNA TGTGCCAGCAGCCGAAACGGATATACGCAGTATTTT. Protein product: CASSRNGYTQYF.

This clonotype was observed many times. This sequence joins TRBV7-2 and TRBJ2-1; tentatively, D is TRBD1 (5 bases). The CDR3 extends over 14 amino acids. Germline V CDR1 and CDR2: SGHTA, FQGNSA. V lost 5 bases to trimming and J lost 4 bases, with 12 bases between them. The chain's CDR3 is CASSRAGLYNEQFF. CDR3 DNA: TGTGCCAGCAGCCGGGCAGGGCTGTACAATGAGCAGTTCTTC.

Many counts were recorded for this clonotype. The chain links TRBV7-6 to TRBJ2-3, with 11 bases fitting TRBD2. There are 16 residues in the CDR3. The germline V gene encodes CDR1 SGHVS and CDR2 FNYEAQ. The V and J ends lost 3 bases and 6 bases, in that order; junction bases with no gene match: 8. Written as DNA, the CDR3 is TGTGCCAGCAGCTTTTTAGCGGGGGGGGCTCCGGATACGCAGTATTTT. Protein: CASSFLAGGAPDTQYF.